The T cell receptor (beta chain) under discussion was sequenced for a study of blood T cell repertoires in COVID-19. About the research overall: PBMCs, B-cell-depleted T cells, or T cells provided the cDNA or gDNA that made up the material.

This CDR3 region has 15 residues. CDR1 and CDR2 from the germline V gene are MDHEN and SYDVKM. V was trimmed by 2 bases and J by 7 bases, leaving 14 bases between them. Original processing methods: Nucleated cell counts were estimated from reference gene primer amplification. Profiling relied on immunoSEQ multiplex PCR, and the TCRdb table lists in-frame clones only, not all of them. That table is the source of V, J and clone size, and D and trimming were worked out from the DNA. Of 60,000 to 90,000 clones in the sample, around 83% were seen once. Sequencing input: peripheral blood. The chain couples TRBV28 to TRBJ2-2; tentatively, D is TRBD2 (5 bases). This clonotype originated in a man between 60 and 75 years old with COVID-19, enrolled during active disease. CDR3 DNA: TGTGCCAGCAGTTTAGAAGCTAGCAGTCACGGGGAGCTGTTTTTT. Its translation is CASSLEASSHGELFF.